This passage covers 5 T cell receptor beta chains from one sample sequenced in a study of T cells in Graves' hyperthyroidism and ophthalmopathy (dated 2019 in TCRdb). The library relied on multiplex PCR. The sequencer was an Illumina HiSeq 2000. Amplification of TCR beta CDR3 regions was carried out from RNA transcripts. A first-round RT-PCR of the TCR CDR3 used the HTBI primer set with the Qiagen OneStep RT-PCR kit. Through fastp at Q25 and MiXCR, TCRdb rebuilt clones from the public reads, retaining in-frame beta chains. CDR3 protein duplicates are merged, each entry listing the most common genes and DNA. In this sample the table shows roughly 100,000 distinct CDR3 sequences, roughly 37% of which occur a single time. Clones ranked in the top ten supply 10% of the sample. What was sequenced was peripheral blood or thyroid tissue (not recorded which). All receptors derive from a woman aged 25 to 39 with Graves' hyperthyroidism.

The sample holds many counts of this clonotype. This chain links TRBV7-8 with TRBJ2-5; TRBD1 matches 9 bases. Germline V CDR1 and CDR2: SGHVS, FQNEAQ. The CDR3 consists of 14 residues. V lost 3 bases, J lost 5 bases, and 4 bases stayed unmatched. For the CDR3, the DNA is TGTGCCAGCAGCTTGGGGACAGGGTATGAGACCCAGTACTTC. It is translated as CASSLGTGYETQYF. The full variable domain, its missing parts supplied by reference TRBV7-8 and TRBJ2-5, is GAGVSQSPRYKVAKRGQDVALRCDPISGHVSLFWYQQALGQGPEFLTYFQNEAQLDKSGLPSDRFFAERPEGSVSTLKIQRTQQEDSAVYLCASSLGTGYETQYFGPGTRLLVL.

The DNA for the CDR3 is TGCAGTGAACTAGCGGCAGAGCAGTACTTC. Protein sequence: CSELAAEQYF. V gene TRBV20-1 combines with J gene TRBJ2-7; 8 nucleotides align to TRBD2. J gave up 7 bases and V 7 bases, and 3 bases lay outside the gene matches. The CDR3 extends over 10 amino acids. The V gene's germline CDR1 is DFQATT and CDR2 SNEGSKA (reference sequence).

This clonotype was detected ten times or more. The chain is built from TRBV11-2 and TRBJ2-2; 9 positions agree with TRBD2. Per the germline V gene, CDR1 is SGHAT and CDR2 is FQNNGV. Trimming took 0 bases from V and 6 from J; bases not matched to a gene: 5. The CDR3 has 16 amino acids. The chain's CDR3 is CASSLDRVAGAGELFF. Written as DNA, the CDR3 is TGTGCCAGCAGCTTAGATCGGGTAGCGGGAGCCGGGGAGCTGTTTTTT.

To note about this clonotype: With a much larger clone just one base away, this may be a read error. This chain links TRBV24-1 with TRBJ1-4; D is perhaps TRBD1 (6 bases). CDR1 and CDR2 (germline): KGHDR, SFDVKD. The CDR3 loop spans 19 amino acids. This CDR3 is CATSDWAGAAGTTIEKLFF. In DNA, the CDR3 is TGTGCCACCAGTGATTGGGCAGGGGCCGCGGGAACAACTATTGAAAAACTGTTTTTT.

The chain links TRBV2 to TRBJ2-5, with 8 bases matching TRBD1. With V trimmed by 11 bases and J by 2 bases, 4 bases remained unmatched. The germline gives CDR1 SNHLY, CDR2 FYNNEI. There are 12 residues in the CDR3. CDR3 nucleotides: TGTGCCCGAGGACAGGGACAAGAGACCCAGTACTTC. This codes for CARGQGQETQYF.